Listed here are 21 T cell receptor beta chains from one sample, sequenced in a study of blood T cell repertoires in COVID-19. Profiling relied on immunoSEQ multiplex PCR, and the TCRdb table lists in-frame clones only, not all of them. The sample shows 150,000 to 160,000 clones, approximately 80% of them seen only once. Sequencing used peripheral blood. The source of these receptors is a woman aged 55-75 years with COVID-19, enrolled during active disease.

The chain joins TRBV6-4 to TRBJ2-1; 10 bases are a match to TRBD2. CDR1 is MRHNA and CDR2 is SNTAGT in the germline V gene. J lost 6 bases, V lost 6 bases, and 8 bases had no gene match. This CDR3 is 15 amino acids long. For the CDR3, the DNA is TGTGCCAGCAGGCGGGTAGCGGGAGGTGGCAATGAGCAGTTCTTC. This encodes CASRRVAGGGNEQFF.

The chain uses TRBV5-1 and TRBJ2-3; 12 bases fit TRBD2. Germline V lookup: CDR1 SGHRS, CDR2 YFSETQ. This CDR3 spans 16 amino acids. With 2 bases clipped from V and 6 bases from J, the junction kept 7 bases outside the gene matches. CDR3 loop: CASSFWTSGAQDTQYF. The CDR3 DNA reads as TGCGCCAGCAGCTTTTGGACTAGCGGGGCTCAGGATACGCAGTATTTT.

This clone appeared once. The DNA is omitted, as the CDR3 cannot be located on it reliably, and the CDR3 follows TCRdb's listing. The chain has TRBV7-3 and TRBJ2-3; TRBD2 is the table's D call, not checked against the DNA. Germline CDR1 and CDR2: SGHTA and FQGTGA. Including both end residues, the CDR3 is 16 amino acids long. Here the CDR3 reads CASSFGPGGNTDTQYF.

This clone was detected only once. The chain employs TRBV23-1 and TRBJ2-1; 8 bases fit TRBD2. TRBV23-1 is given ORF status, its function remaining uncertain. There are 18 residues in the CDR3. With V trimmed by 4 bases and J by 7 bases, 18 bases remained unmatched. The CDR3 protein is CASSLRVSGRTRGNEQFF. The CDR3 DNA reads TGCGCCAGCAGTCTACGGGTGAGCGGGAGAACCCGGGGGAATGAGCAGTTCTTC.

V is TRBV18 and J is TRBJ2-7; 9 positions agree with TRBD1. The germline V gene has CDR1 KGHSH and CDR2 LQKENI. The CDR3 length is 14 residues. V trimming: 6 bases; J trimming: 4 bases; junction bases outside the gene matches: 7. CDR3: CASSHGQGRYEQYF. Here the CDR3 DNA reads TGTGCCAGCTCCCATGGACAGGGGCGGTACGAGCAGTACTTC.

The J gene is TRBJ1-1, the V gene TRBV7-3; TRBD1 agrees at 8 bases. The V gene end was trimmed by 5 bases and the J gene end by 2 bases; junction bases not matched to a gene: 7. Germline V gives CDR1 SGHTA, CDR2 FQGTGA. The CDR3 runs to 15 residues. DNA for the CDR3: TGTGCCAGCAGCCCGGACAGGGCCTTAAACACTGAAGCTTTCTTT. Translated: CASSPDRALNTEAFF.

V usage is TRBV3-1 (or the pseudogene TRBV3-2) and J usage is TRBJ2-1, with D maybe TRBD2 (5 bases). Germline lookup yields CDR1 LGHDT and CDR2 YNNKEL (reference sequence). V was pared by 2 bases and J by 7 bases, with 18 bases between. The CDR3 covers 16 residues. The CDR3 DNA is TGTGCCAGCAGCCAATTCCGGGCTAGCCGGGTGAATGAGCAGTTCTTC. Translated: CASSQFRASRVNEQFF.

The J gene is TRBJ1-4, the V gene TRBV25-1, with a tentative D call TRBD1 (5 bases). Germline lookup yields CDR1 MGHDK and CDR2 SYGVNS. Between the trimmed V and J ends, which lost 2 bases and 0 bases, there was a span of 7 bases. The CDR3 is 15 amino acids. The CDR3 sequence is CASSERTPTNEKLFF. The CDR3 DNA sequence: TGTGCCAGCAGTGAACGGACACCAACTAATGAAAAACTGTTTTTT.

This clone has more than one count but fewer than ten. V and J are TRBV18 and TRBJ2-2; 8 bases are a match to TRBD1. CDR1 is KGHSH, CDR2 LQKENI, per germline. The CDR3 is 16 residues long. After removal of 2 bases from V and 0 bases from J, the junction contained 2 bases not matched to a gene. The CDR3 sequence: CASSPEDRANTGELFF. The CDR3 DNA reads as TGTGCCAGCTCACCAGAGGACAGGGCGAACACCGGGGAGCTGTTTTTT. Drawing the rest from reference TRBV18 and TRBJ2-2, the complete variable domain is NAGVMQNPRHLVRRRGQEARLRCSPMKGHSHVYWYRQLPEEGLKFMVYLQKENIIDESGMPKERFSAEFPKEGPSILRIQQVVRGDSAAYFCASSPEDRANTGELFFGEGSRLTVL.

The chain employs TRBV4-1 and TRBJ1-2, with D maybe TRBD1 (6 bases). The V gene's germline CDR1 is MGHRA and CDR2 YSYEKL. This CDR3 contains 16 residues. V lost 4 bases and J lost 2, with 17 bases in between. In DNA, the CDR3 is TGCGCCAGCAGCCGCTTGCTATCGGACAGCAACTATGGCTACACCTTC. Translated: CASSRLLSDSNYGYTF.

The rearrangement joins TRBV7-3 to TRBJ2-5, with TRBD1 as a possible D gene (5 bases). The V gene lost 5 bases and the J gene lost 5 bases, with 15 bases spanning the gap. This CDR3 is 14 amino acids long. From germline, CDR1 is SGHTA and CDR2 FQGTGA. The CDR3 coding sequence is TGTGCCAGCAGCCCAAAAGGGGCTCGGGAGACCCAGTACTTC. It is translated as CASSPKGARETQYF.

The chain uses TRBV5-1 and TRBJ2-1, with TRBD2 identical over 10 bases. Germline CDR1 is SGHRS and CDR2 is YFSETQ. This CDR3 contains 15 residues. The V gene end was trimmed by 4 bases and the J gene end by 3 bases; junction bases not matched to a gene: 4. The CDR3 sequence is CASSTSGNFYNEQFF. CDR3 in DNA: TGCGCCAGCAGCACTAGCGGGAACTTCTACAATGAGCAGTTCTTC.

About this clone: This sample also contains other DNA sequences that code for the same CDR3. The gene calls are TRBV7-8 and TRBJ1-1; TRBD1 is a possible D gene (5 bases). The CDR3 contains 14 residues. V was cut by 1 base and J by 1 base, with 7 bases left in between. CDR1 is SGHVS, CDR2 FQNEAQ, per germline. The CDR3 coding sequence is TGTGCCAGCAGCTTAGTGCAGGGGAACACTGAAGCTTTCTTT. The encoded protein is CASSLVQGNTEAFF.

The chain uses TRBV20-1 and TRBJ1-2, with no clear D. V was pared by 3 bases and J by 9 bases, with 17 bases between. This CDR3 contains 13 residues. The germline gives CDR1 DFQATT, CDR2 SNEGSKA (reference sequence). CDR3 sequence: CSASVTSGRSYTF. Here the CDR3 DNA reads TGCAGTGCTAGTGTTACTAGCGGGAGGAGCTACACCTTC.

The CDR3 sequence: CASSQNRGLTEAFF. The CDR3 nucleotides are TGCGCCAGCAGCCAGAACAGGGGGCTTACTGAAGCTTTCTTT. The chain recombines TRBV4-1 with TRBJ1-1; 9 nucleotides align to TRBD1. The CDR3 totals 14 residues. The germline gives CDR1 MGHRA, CDR2 YSYEKL. The ends lost 3 bases at V and 5 bases at J; junction bases unmatched: 4.

This chain connects TRBV7-8 to TRBJ2-1; weak D call: TRBD2 (7 bases). The ends were cut back, 5 bases at V and 1 base at J, with 15 bases in the middle. CDR1 SGHVS and CDR2 FQNEAQ come from the germline V gene. CDR3 size: 16 residues. The chain's CDR3 is CASSAPGGGSYNEQFF. CDR3 bases: TGTGCCAGCAGCGCCCCGGGGGGCGGGTCCTACAATGAGCAGTTCTTC.

The gene calls are TRBV7-8 and TRBJ2-1; tentative D call: TRBD2 (5 bases). Per germline, CDR1 SGHVS and CDR2 FQNEAQ. V was clipped by 2 bases and J by 7 bases, with 6 bases between them. The length of the CDR3 is 12 residues. The CDR3: CASSLTGNEQFF. In DNA, the CDR3 is TGTGCCAGCAGCTTAACGGGGAATGAGCAGTTCTTC.

This clone was detected once. The rearrangement joins TRBV5-1 to TRBJ1-1; TRBD1 is a possible D gene (5 bases). The CDR3 is 14 residues long. Germline V gene data show CDR1 as SGHRS and CDR2 as YFSETQ. V was pared by 1 base and J by 4 bases, with 11 bases between. CDR3 in amino acids: CASSLIGGTTEAFF. The CDR3 nucleotides are TGCGCCAGCAGCTTGATTGGGGGGACCACTGAAGCTTTCTTT.

This clone is a singleton in its sample. This chain connects TRBV12-3 or TRBV12-4 to TRBJ1-2; the D gene is possibly TRBD1 (5 bases). This CDR3 has 12 residues. The V and J ends lost 7 bases and 4 bases respectively, with 10 bases between them. DNA of the CDR3: TGTGCCAGCACTACTACAGGCTATGGCTACACCTTC. This codes for CASTTTGYGYTF.

At least ten counts were recorded for this clone. This chain uses TRBV4-1 with TRBJ2-1; possible D gene TRBD2, 6 bases. The germline V gene encodes CDR1 MGHRA and CDR2 YSYEKL. CDR3 length equals 17 residues. The ends were cut back, 1 base at V and 9 bases at J, with 22 bases in the middle. CDR3 amino acids: CASSQVDMGLVRTEQFF. Written as DNA, the CDR3 is TGCGCCAGCAGCCAAGTTGACATGGGACTGGTTCGGACTGAGCAGTTCTTC.

This sequence joins TRBV18 and TRBJ2-2, with 7 bases identical to TRBD1. V lost 5 bases and J lost 6; bases outside the gene matches: 12. CDR1 is KGHSH and CDR2 is LQKENI in the germline V gene. The CDR3 has 16 amino acids. In nucleotides, the CDR3 is TGTGCCAGCTCAAGCCTCGGACAGGTCTGGGCCGGGGAGCTGTTTTTT. It yields the protein CASSSLGQVWAGELFF.